This T cell receptor beta chain was documented in a study of blood T cell repertoires in COVID-19. Study information: Sites in the United States, Italy and Spain provided acute and convalescent COVID-19 samples. In each case, the material was cDNA or gDNA derived from T cells, B-cell-depleted T cells, or PBMCs.

The V end lost 6 bases, the J end lost 7 bases, and 15 bases lay between the germline ends. The CDR3 is 13 amino acids. The V gene's germline CDR1 is WSHSY and CDR2 SAAADI. Per the study methods: Amplification from reference gene primers served as the basis for estimated nucleated cell counts. Repertoires were generated with immunoSEQ multiplex PCR, while TCRdb's copy carries only in-frame clones and drops some. V, J and clone size reflect that table, while D and trimming were determined from the DNA. The table records about 70,000 clones, more than 75% of them present only once. The source is a human donor in a cohort sampled during active COVID-19. Material for sequencing was peripheral blood. The chain is built from TRBV10-2 and TRBJ1-1; D perhaps matches TRBD1 (6 bases). The CDR3 loop reads CASRLGGHLEAFF. DNA for the CDR3: TGCGCCAGCAGGCTAGGGGGACACCTTGAAGCTTTCTTT.